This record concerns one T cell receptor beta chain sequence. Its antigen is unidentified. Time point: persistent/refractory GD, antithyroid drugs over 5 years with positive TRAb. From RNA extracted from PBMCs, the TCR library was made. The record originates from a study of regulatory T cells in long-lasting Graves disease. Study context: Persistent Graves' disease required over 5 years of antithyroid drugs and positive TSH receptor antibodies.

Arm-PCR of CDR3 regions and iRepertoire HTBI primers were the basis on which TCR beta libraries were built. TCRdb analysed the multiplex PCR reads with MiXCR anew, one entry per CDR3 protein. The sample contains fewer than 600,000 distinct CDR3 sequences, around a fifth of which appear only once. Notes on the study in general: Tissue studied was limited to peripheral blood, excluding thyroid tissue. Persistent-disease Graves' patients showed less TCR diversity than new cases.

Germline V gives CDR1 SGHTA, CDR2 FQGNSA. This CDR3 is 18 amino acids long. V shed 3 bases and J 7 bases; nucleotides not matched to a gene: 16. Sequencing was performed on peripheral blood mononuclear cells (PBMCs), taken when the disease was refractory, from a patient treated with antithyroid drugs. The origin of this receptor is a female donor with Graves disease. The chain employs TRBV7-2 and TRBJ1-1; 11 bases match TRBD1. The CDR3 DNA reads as TGTGCCAGCAGCTTCGTTTTGGGACAGGGGGTTCCCTTCGGTGAAGCTTTCTTT. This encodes CASSFVLGQGVPFGEAFF.